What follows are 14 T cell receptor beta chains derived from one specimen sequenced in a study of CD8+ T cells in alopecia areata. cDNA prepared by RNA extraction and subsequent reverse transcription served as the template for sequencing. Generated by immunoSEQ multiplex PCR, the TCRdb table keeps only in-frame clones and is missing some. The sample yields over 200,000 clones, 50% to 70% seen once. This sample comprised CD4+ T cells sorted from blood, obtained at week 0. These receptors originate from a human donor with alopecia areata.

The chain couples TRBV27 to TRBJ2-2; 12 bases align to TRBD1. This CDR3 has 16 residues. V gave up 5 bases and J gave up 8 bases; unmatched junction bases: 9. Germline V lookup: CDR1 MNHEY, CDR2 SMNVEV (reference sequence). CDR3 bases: TGTGCCAGCAGTCCCCGAGGGACAGGGGGCTCAGGGGAGCTGTTTTTT. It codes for CASSPRGTGGSGELFF.

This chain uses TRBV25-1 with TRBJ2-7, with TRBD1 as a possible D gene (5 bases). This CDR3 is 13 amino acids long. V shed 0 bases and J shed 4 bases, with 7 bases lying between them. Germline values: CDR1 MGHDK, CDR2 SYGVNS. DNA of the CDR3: TGTGCCAGCAGTGAATACCCAGGGTACGAGCAGTACTTC. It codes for CASSEYPGYEQYF.

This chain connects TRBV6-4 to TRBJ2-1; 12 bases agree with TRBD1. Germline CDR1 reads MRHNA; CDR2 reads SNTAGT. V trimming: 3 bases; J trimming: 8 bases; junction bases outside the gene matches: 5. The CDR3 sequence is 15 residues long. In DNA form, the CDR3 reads TGTGCCAGCAGTGATAGGGGACAGGGGGCCTATGAGCAGTTCTTC. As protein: CASSDRGQGAYEQFF.

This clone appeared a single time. CDR3 DNA sequence: TGCAGCGTTGAAGGAGCTTTCTTT. Translated, it gives CSVEGAFF. The V gene is TRBV29-1, the J gene TRBJ1-1; D is unclear. Germline V gene sequence: CDR1 SQVTM, CDR2 ANQGSEA. The germline V and J ends were trimmed by 1 base and 10 bases, with 1 base remaining between them. CDR3 length: 8 residues.

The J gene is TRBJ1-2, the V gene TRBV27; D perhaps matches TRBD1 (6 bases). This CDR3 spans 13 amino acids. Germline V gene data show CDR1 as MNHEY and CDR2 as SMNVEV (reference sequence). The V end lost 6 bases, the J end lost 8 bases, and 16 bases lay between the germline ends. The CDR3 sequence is CASRPGHMSGYTF. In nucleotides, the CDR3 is TGTGCCAGCAGACCGGGACATATGAGCGGCTACACCTTC.

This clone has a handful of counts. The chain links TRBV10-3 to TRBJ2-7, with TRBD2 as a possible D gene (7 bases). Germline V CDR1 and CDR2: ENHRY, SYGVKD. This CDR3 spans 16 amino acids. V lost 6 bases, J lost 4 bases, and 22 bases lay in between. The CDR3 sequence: CAISPRSGGNAYEQYF. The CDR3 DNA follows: TGTGCCATCAGCCCCCGGTCGGGGGGCAATGCGTACGAGCAGTACTTC.

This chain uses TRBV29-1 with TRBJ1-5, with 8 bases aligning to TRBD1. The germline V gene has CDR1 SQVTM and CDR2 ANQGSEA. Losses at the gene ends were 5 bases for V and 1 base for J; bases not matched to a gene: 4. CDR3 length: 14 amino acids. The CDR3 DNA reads TGCAGCGTTTCAGGGGGCGCGAGCAATCAGCCCCAGCATTTT. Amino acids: CSVSGGASNQPQHF.

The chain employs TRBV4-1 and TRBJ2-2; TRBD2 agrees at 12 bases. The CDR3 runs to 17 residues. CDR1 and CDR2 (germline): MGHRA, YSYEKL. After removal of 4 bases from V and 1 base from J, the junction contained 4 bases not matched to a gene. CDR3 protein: CASSPGLAGLNTGELFF. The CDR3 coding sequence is TGCGCCAGCAGCCCGGGACTAGCGGGCCTGAACACCGGGGAGCTGTTTTTT.

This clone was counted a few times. This CDR3 is CASSGRTGTGKNTEAFF. CDR3 in DNA: TGTGCCAGCAGCGGACGTACCGGGACAGGGAAGAACACTGAAGCTTTCTTT. The chain couples TRBV9 to TRBJ1-1, with 9 bases lining up with TRBD1. The germline V gene encodes CDR1 SGDLS and CDR2 YYNGEE. This CDR3 is built from 17 residues. Trimming at V came to 3 bases and at J to 1 base, leaving 10 bases not matched to a gene.

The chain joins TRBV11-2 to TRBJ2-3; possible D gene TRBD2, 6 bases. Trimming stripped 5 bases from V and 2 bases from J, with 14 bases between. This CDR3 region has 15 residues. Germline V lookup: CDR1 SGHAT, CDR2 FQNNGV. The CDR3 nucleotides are TGTGCCAGCAGCCCTGGGGACTTTAACACAGATACGCAGTATTTT. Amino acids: CASSPGDFNTDTQYF.

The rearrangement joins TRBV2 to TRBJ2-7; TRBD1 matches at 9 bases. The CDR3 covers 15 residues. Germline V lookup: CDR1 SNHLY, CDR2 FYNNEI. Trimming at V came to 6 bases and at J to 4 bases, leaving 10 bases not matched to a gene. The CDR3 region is CASRERQGVAYEQYF. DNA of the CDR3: TGTGCCAGCAGGGAACGACAGGGGGTTGCATACGAGCAGTACTTC.

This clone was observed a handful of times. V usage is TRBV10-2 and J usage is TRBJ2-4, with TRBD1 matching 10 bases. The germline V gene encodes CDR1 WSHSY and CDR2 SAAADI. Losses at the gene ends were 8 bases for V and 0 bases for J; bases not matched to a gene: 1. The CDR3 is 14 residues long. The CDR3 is CASGTGVAKNIQYF. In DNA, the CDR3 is TGCGCCAGCGGGACAGGGGTAGCCAAAAACATTCAGTACTTC.

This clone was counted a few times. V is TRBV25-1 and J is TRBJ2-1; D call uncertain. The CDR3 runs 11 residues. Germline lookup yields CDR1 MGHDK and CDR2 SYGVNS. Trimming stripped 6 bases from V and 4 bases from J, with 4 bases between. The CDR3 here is CASSQYNEQFF. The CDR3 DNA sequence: TGTGCCAGCAGCCAGTACAATGAGCAGTTCTTC.

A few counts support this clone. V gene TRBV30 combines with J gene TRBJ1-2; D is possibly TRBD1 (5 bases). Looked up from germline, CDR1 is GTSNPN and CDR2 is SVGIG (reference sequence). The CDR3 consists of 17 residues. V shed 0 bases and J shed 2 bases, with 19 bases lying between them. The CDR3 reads CAWSVRYSDRLNYGYTF. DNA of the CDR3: TGTGCCTGGAGTGTGCGCTATTCTGACAGACTGAACTATGGCTACACCTTC.